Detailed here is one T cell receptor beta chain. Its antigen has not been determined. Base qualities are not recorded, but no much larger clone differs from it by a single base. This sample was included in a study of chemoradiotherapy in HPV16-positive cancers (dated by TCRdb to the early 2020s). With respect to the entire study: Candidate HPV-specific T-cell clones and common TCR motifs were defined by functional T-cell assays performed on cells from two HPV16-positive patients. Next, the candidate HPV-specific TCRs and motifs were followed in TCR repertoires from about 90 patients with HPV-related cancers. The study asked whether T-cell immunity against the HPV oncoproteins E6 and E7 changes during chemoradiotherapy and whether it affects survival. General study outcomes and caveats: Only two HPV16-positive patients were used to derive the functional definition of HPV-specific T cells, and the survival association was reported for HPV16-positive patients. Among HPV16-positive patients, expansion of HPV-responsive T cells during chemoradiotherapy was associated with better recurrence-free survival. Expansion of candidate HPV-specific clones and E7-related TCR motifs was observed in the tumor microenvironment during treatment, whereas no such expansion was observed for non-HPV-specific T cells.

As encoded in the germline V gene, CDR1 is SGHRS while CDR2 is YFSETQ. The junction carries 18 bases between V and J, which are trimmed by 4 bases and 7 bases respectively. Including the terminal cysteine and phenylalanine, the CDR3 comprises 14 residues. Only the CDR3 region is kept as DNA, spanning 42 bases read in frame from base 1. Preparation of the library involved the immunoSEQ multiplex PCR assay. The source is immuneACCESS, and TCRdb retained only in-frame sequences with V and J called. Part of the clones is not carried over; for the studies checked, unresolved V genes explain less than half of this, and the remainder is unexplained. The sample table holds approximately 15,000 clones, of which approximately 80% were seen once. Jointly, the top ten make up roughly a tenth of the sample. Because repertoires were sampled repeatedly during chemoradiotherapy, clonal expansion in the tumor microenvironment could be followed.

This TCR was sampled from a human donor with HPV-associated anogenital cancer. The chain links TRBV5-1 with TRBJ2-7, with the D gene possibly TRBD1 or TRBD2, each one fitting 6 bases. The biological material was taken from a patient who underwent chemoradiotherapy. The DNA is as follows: TGCGCCAGCAGCCCGACGTCGGGGGCGAGGGAGCAGTACTTC. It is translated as CASSPTSGAREQYF.